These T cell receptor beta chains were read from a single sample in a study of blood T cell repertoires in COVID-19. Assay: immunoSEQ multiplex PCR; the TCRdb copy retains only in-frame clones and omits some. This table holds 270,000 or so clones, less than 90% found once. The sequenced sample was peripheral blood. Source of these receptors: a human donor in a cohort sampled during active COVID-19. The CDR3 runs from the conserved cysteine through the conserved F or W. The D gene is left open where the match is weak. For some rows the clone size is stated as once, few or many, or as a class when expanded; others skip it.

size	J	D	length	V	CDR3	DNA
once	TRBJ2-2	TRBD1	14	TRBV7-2	CASAGTGDFGELFF	TGTGCCAGTGCGGGGACAGGGGATTTCGGGGAGCTGTTTTTT
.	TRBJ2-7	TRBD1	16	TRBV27	CASSSPIRGLTYEQYF	TGTGCCAGCAGTTCACCTATCAGGGGGCTCACCTACGAGCAGTACTTC
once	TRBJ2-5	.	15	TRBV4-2	CASSQDAGVKETQYF	TGTGCCAGCAGCCAAGATGCAGGGGTAAAAGAGACCCAGTACTTC
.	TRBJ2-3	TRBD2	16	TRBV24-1	CATSAWTSGSSDTQYF	TGTGCCACCAGTGCCTGGACTAGCGGGAGTTCCGATACGCAGTATTTT
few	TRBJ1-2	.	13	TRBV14	CASSQDRLFGYTF	TGTGCCAGCAGCCAAGACAGGCTATTTGGCTACACCTTC
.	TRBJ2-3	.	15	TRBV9	CASTKLGLSTDTQYF	TGTGCCAGCACCAAGTTAGGACTGAGCACAGATACGCAGTATTTT
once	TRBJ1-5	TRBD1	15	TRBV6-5	CASRVTGDSNQPQHF	TGTGCCAGCAGAGTAACAGGGGATAGCAATCAGCCCCAGCATTTT
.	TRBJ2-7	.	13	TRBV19	CASTKGLGDEQYF	TGTGCCAGTACCAAGGGACTTGGGGACGAGCAGTACTTC
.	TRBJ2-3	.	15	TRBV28	CASSLRSGSTDTQYF	TGTGCCAGCTCACTCCGTAGCGGAAGCACAGATACGCAGTATTTT
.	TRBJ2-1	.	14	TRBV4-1	CASSQDTLLSLQFF	TGCGCCAGCAGCCAAGACACGCTACTGTCGTTGCAGTTCTTC
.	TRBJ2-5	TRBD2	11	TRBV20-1	CSAGLGGTQYF	TGCAGTGCTGGACTAGGCGGGACCCAGTACTTC
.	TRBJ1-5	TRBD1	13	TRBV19	CASSVQGNQPQHF	TGTGCCAGTAGTGTACAGGGGAATCAGCCCCAGCATTTT
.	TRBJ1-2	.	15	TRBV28	CASKTLQGANYGYTF	TGTGCCAGCAAAACTTTACAGGGAGCTAACTATGGCTACACCTTC
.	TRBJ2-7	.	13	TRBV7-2	CASSSRTNYEQYF	TGTGCCAGCAGCTCCAGGACTAACTACGAGCAGTACTTC
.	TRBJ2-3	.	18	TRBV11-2	CASSLGISGIRSTDTQYF	TGTGCCAGCAGCTTAGGCATCTCCGGGATAAGAAGCACAGATACGCAGTATTTT
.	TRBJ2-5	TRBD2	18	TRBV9	CASSVGSASGRAGETQYF	TGTGCCAGCAGCGTAGGGTCGGCTAGCGGGAGGGCCGGGGAGACCCAGTACTTC
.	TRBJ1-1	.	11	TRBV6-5	CASSGNTEAFF	TGTGCCAGCAGCGGGAACACTGAAGCTTTCTTT
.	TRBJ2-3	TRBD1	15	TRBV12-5	CASGSGTDSTDTQYF	TGTGCTAGTGGTTCGGGGACAGATAGCACAGATACGCAGTATTTT
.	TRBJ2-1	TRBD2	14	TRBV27	CASGRLAVYNEQFF	TGTGCCAGCGGACGACTAGCGGTTTACAATGAGCAGTTCTTC
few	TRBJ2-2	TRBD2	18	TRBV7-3	CASSLVPAGVGKSGELFF	TGTGCCAGCAGCTTAGTTCCAGCGGGAGTCGGCAAGTCCGGGGAGCTGTTTTTT
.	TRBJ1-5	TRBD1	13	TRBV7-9	CASSLQGQQPQHF	TGTGCCAGCAGCCTACAGGGGCAACAGCCCCAGCATTTT
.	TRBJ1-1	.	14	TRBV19	CASSIAARRGEAFF	TGTGCCAGTAGTATAGCGGCCCGTCGGGGTGAAGCTTTCTTT
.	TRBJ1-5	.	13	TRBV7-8	CASSLVSDQPQHF	TGTGCCAGCAGCTTAGTCTCTGATCAGCCCCAGCATTTT
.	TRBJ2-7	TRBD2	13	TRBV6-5	CASRTSSLYEQYF	TGTGCCAGCAGGACTAGCTCCCTATACGAGCAGTACTTC
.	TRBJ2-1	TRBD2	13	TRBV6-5	CASYLAGRDEQFF	TGTGCCAGCTACCTAGCGGGAAGAGATGAGCAGTTCTTC
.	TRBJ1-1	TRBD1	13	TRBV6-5	CASSYSGDREAFF	TGTGCCAGCAGTTACTCGGGGGACAGGGAAGCTTTCTTT
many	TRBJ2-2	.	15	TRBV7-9	CASRGAGGNTGELFF	TGTGCCAGCAGGGGAGCCGGGGGTAACACCGGGGAGCTGTTTTTT
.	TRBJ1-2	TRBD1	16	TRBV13	CASSLGGTVDNYGYTF	TGTGCCAGCAGCTTAGGTGGGACAGTTGATAACTATGGCTACACCTTC
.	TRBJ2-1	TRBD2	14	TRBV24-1	CATSVSGNNNEQFF	TGTGCCACCAGTGTTAGCGGGAATAACAATGAGCAGTTCTTC
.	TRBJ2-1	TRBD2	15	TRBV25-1	CASSTGLLAGNEQFF	TGTGCCAGCAGTACGGGGCTCTTAGCGGGCAATGAGCAGTTCTTC
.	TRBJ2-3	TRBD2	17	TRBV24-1	CATSQGGGAWDTDTQYF	TGTGCCACCAGTCAAGGCGGGGGGGCGTGGGACACAGATACGCAGTATTTT
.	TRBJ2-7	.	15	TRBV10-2	CASTSWDTLTYEQYF	TGCGCCAGCACGTCTTGGGACACCTTGACCTACGAGCAGTACTTC
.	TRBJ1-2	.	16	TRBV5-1	CASKRLPVAQNYGYTF	TGCGCCAGCAAGCGTCTCCCGGTAGCCCAAAACTATGGCTACACCTTC
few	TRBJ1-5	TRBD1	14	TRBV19	CASSPQQGNQPQHF	TGTGCCAGTAGTCCCCAACAGGGGAATCAGCCCCAGCATTTT
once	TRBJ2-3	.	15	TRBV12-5	CASALGGAGTDTQYF	TGTGCTAGTGCCCTTGGCGGGGCGGGCACAGATACGCAGTATTTT
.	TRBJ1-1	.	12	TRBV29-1	CSALIRGGEAFF	TGCAGCGCATTGATACGGGGGGGAGAAGCTTTCTTT
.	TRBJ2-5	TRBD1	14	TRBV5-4	CASTRDRWEETQYF	TGTGCCAGCACCCGGGACAGGTGGGAAGAGACCCAGTACTTC
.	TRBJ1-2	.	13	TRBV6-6	CASTRDQDYGYTF	TGTGCCAGCACCAGGGATCAGGACTATGGCTACACCTTC
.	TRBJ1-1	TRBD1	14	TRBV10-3	CAIRSGGPGTEAFF	TGTGCCATCAGATCAGGGGGTCCGGGAACTGAAGCTTTCTTT
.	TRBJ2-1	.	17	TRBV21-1	CASSHSLAGVRVPFSFF	TGTGCCAGCAGCCACTCCCTAGCGGGAGTACGGGTCCCATTCTCGTTCTTC
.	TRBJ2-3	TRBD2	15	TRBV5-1	CASSISGSRTDTQYF	TGCGCCAGCAGCATTAGCGGGAGTCGGACAGATACGCAGTATTTT
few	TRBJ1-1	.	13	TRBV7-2	CASSVTGTRETFF	TGTGCCAGCAGCGTAACAGGGACCAGGGAAACTTTCTTT
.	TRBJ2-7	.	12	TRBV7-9	CASSFSFYEQYF	TGTGCCAGCAGCTTTTCCTTCTACGAGCAGTACTTC
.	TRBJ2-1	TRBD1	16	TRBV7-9	CASSSPGQSSYNEQFF	TGTGCCAGCAGCTCGCCGGGACAGAGCTCCTACAATGAGCAGTTCTTC
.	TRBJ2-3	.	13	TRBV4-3	CASSQGSPDTQYF	TGCGCCAGCAGCCAAGGTTCTCCAGATACGCAGTATTTT
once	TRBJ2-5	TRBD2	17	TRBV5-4	CASSLRAGGLFQETQYF	TGTGCCAGCAGCTTAAGGGCGGGAGGCCTCTTTCAAGAGACCCAGTACTTC
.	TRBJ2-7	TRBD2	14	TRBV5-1	CASSTSVVMGEQYF	TGCGCCAGCAGCACTAGCGTTGTAATGGGCGAGCAGTACTTC
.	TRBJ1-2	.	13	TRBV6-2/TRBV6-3	CASSYNQDYGYTF	TGTGCCAGCAGTTACAACCAGGATTATGGCTACACCTTC
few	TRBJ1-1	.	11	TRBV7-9	CASTGEDEAFF	TGTGCCAGCACAGGGGAGGATGAAGCTTTCTTT
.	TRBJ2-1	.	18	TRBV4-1	CASSQDPPRVASYNEQFF	TGCGCCAGCAGCCAAGATCCCCCTAGAGTAGCCTCCTACAATGAGCAGTTCTTC
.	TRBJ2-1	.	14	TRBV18	CASSPSWANNEQFF	TGTGCCAGCTCACCCTCCTGGGCTAACAATGAGCAGTTCTTC
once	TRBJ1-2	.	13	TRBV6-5	CATSRWAPYGYTF	TGTGCCACCAGTCGTTGGGCCCCCTATGGCTACACCTTC
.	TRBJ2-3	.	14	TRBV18	CASSPNLAADTQYF	TGTGCCAGCTCACCAAATTTGGCGGCAGATACGCAGTATTTT